This T cell receptor (beta chain) was recovered during a study of human T cells and chemical hapten exposure. As for time point: patch test 1, 2 weeks after DPC sensitization. Treatment specified: therapeutic diphenylcyclopropenone sensitization with weekly scalp DPC. This CDR3 is built from 15 residues. TCRdb re-derived calls from the RACE reads in MiXCR, one entry per CDR3 protein. The sample holds tens of thousands of distinct CDR3 sequences, 12% seen once. This specimen was whole blood, taken in connection with sensitization to the hapten diphenylcyclopropenone (DPC). The V call is TRBV21-1, the J call TRBJ1-6; the table's D call TRBD1 went unverified against the DNA. TRBV21-1 is a pseudogene. The TCR comes from a woman between 55 and 75 years old with alopecia areata. Some clones in this sample may be carry-over from other donors' samples. The CDR3, as DNA: TGTGCCAGCAGCATGACGACAGGGGAATATTCACCCCTCCACTTT. Encoded protein: CASSMTTGEYSPLHF.